The clone carrying this T cell receptor (beta chain) was observed at least ten times. Antigen specificity is unknown. The sample originates from a study of T cells after yellow fever vaccination. A process of 5'RACE template switching, which added a universal primer site and UMIs, was used to make TCR cDNA. TCRdb re-analysed the 5' RACE reads in MiXCR, keeping a single row per CDR3 protein. The repertoire has more than 80,000 distinct CDR3 sequences, approximately 6.3% of them found once; the top ten carry 35% to 50%. The germline gives CDR1 SEHNR, CDR2 FQNEAQ (reference sequence). Deletions cut 1 base from V and 6 bases from J, with 10 bases between. The CDR3 runs 14 residues. Notes on the study in general: Abundant bulk-derived clonotypes could contaminate FACS-sorted repertoires. Subsequent to the booster, the majority of primary-vaccination clones reappeared (96% CD4, 88% CD8).

The chain uses TRBV7-9 and TRBJ1-5; D is ambiguous. The sample was CD8+ T cells sorted from PBMCs, taken 10 days after the yellow fever booster vaccination. This sequence was found in a man aged 18 to 29 who received the YFV17D yellow fever vaccine. The CDR3 DNA sequence: TGTGCCAGCAGCTTAGAGTCCTCGGTTCAGCCCCAGCATTTT. Translation gives CASSLESSVQPQHF.